The rows below give T cell receptor beta chains drawn from one sample of a study of cytomegalovirus exposure and HLA in healthy donors. Assay used: immunoSEQ multiplex PCR; TCRdb lists only in-frame clones, some missing. The sample yields approximately 150,000 clones, just over 70% seen once. Sequenced material: PBMCs. These TCRs come from a man younger than 30 in good health and CMV-seropositive. Each CDR3 is given with its conserved first and last residue. The order of the fields is D gene, J gene, V gene, clone size, CDR3 DNA, CDR3 protein. A D gene is named only where the DNA matches it firmly. Size is stated for part of the rows, as once, few or many counts, or as a class when the clone is expanded.

>NA|TRBJ2-3|TRBV25-1|NA
TGTGCCAGCAGTGAACTACTAGCTTTCGCCACAGATACGCAGTATTTT
CASSELLAFATDTQYF
>NA|TRBJ2-1|TRBV4-1|NA
TGCGCCAGCAGCCAGAGCGTGTCGGGACAAATTTACAATGAGCAGTTCTTC
CASSQSVSGQIYNEQFF
>NA|TRBJ1-2|TRBV9|NA
TGTGCCAGCAGCGTCTACGGTGCCCGTAACTATGGCTACACCTTC
CASSVYGARNYGYTF
>TRBD1|TRBJ1-2|TRBV4-2|NA
TGTGCCAGCAGCCAAGAATGGACAGGGGGCGATGGCTACACCTTC
CASSQEWTGGDGYTF
>NA|TRBJ1-2|TRBV2|once
TGTGCCAGCAGTGAGACTTTTTTCGGACAGAACTATGGCTACACCTTC
CASSETFFGQNYGYTF
>TRBD1|TRBJ2-5|TRBV11-2|NA
TGTGCCAGCAGCTTAGGCCTCCGGGACAGGGGTGGGGAAGAGACCCAGTACTTC
CASSLGLRDRGGEETQYF
>TRBD1|TRBJ1-1|TRBV28|once
TGTGCCACGACAGGGGGGGTGAACACTGAAGCTTTCTTT
CATTGGVNTEAFF
>NA|TRBJ1-1|TRBV2|NA
TGTGCCAGCAGTGAATTAAACACTGAAGCTTTCTTT
CASSELNTEAFF
>NA|TRBJ1-1|TRBV6-5|NA
TGTGCCAGCAGAATACCAGGGGCTAACACTGAAGCTTTCTTT
CASRIPGANTEAFF
>NA|TRBJ2-2|TRBV5-1|NA
TGCGCCAGCAGCTCAACCCGACCTTCTTCGGGCACCGGGGAGCTGTTTTTT
CASSSTRPSSGTGELFF
>NA|TRBJ2-3|TRBV2|NA
TGTGCCAGCAGTGGGGCGTATACGCAGTATTTT
CASSGAYTQYF
>NA|TRBJ1-6|TRBV2|once
TGTGCCAGCAGCTGGGGGGGCGCGGATAATTCACCCCTCCACTTT
CASSWGGADNSPLHF
>NA|TRBJ2-3|TRBV28|few
TGTGCCAGCAGTTCTCCCCACACAGGTTTTGTGCAGTATTTT
CASSSPHTGFVQYF
>TRBD2|TRBJ2-1|TRBV7-2|NA
TGTGCCAGCAGCTTGGGCGGGGGGCAATACAATGAGCAGTTCTTC
CASSLGGGQYNEQFF
>NA|TRBJ2-2|TRBV4-2|NA
TGTGCCAGCAGCCGCGAGGAACAACCTAACACCGGGGAGCTGTTTTTT
CASSREEQPNTGELFF
>NA|TRBJ1-2|TRBV2|NA
TGTGCCAGCAGGGGCGGGGGAGAATCCTTC
CASRGGGESF